One sample yielded the 17 T cell receptor beta chains listed below, sequenced in a study of early stage breast cancer tumors. The protocol was immunoSEQ multiplex PCR, while the TCRdb copy is restricted to in-frame clones and leaves out a portion. Here the sample spans more than 65,000 clones, approximately 84% being singletons. The sample consisted of blood. These receptors originate from a person in their forties with breast cancer.

V usage is TRBV6-1 and J usage is TRBJ2-7, with no clear D. The CDR3 consists of 15 residues. Germline assignment: CDR1 MNHNS and CDR2 SASEGT. The V and J ends lost 1 base and 3 bases respectively, with 13 bases between them. CDR3 sequence: CASSEGHALVYEQYF. DNA of the CDR3: TGTGCCAGCAGTGAAGGACATGCGTTGGTCTACGAGCAGTACTTC.

The V call is TRBV28, the J call TRBJ2-7; D may correspond to TRBD1 or TRBD2 (7 bases each). The length of the CDR3 is 16 residues. From germline, CDR1 is MDHEN and CDR2 SYDVKM. Trimming pared 4 bases from V and 4 bases from J, leaving 20 bases between. The DNA for the CDR3 is TGTGCCAGCAGTTCCCTCGGGGAGGGGGCTAGGTACGAGCAGTACTTC. Protein sequence: CASSSLGEGARYEQYF.

CDR3 DNA sequence: TGTGCCAGCAGTCGGACAGGGGTCACTGAAGCTTTCTTT. The encoded protein is CASSRTGVTEAFF. V and J are TRBV6-6 and TRBJ1-1; 9 nucleotides agree with TRBD1. Trimming at V came to 5 bases and at J to 4 bases, leaving 2 bases not matched to a gene. CDR3 length: 13 residues. CDR1 and CDR2 (germline): MNHNY, SVGAGI (reference sequence).

The rearrangement links TRBV6-5 to TRBJ2-7, with TRBD1 matching over 9 bases. The CDR3 sequence is 14 residues long. The V gene end was trimmed by 5 bases and the J gene end by 5 bases; junction bases not matched to a gene: 7. Germline lookup yields CDR1 MNHEY and CDR2 SVGAGI. CDR3 coding DNA: TGTGCCAGCAGTGACCGACAGGGGGTCAACGAGCAGTACTTC. Amino acid sequence: CASSDRQGVNEQYF.

The rearrangement uses TRBV28 and TRBJ1-2, with D tentatively TRBD1 (6 bases). The CDR3 is 13 amino acids. Trimming left V 8 bases short and J 8 bases short, with 18 bases between. The germline V gene has CDR1 MDHEN and CDR2 SYDVKM. The CDR3 reads CASGLGGARGYTF. The CDR3 bases are TGTGCCAGCGGGTTGGGGGGCGCACGAGGCTACACCTTC.

The chain recombines TRBV5-6 with TRBJ1-1; tentatively, D is TRBD1 (5 bases). Trimming pared 0 bases from V and 7 bases from J, leaving 10 bases between. The germline CDR1 and CDR2 sequences are SGHDT and YYEEEE. This CDR3 has 13 amino acids. The CDR3 DNA sequence: TGTGCCAGCAGCTTGGAACAGGCCGTTGAAGCTTTCTTT. This gives the protein CASSLEQAVEAFF.

This clone was seen a single time. The chain's CDR3 is CASGGYTEAFF. CDR3 nucleotides: TGTGCCAGCGGGGGATATACTGAAGCTTTCTTT. The chain links TRBV9 to TRBJ1-1; D possibly corresponds to TRBD1 (5 bases). CDR1 is SGDLS and CDR2 is YYNGEE in the germline V gene. The V end lost 7 bases, the J end lost 5 bases, and 9 bases lay between the germline ends. This CDR3 has 11 amino acids.

This clone came up a few times. The chain uses TRBV6-1 and TRBJ2-2; 10 bases line up with TRBD2. The CDR3 extends over 15 amino acids. Germline V gene lookup returns CDR1 MNHNS and CDR2 SASEGT. J gave up 3 bases and V 4 bases, and 2 bases lay outside the gene matches. CDR3 sequence: CASSASGSYTGELFF. CDR3 sequence (DNA): TGTGCCAGCAGTGCTAGCGGGAGCTACACCGGGGAGCTGTTTTTT.

The V call is TRBV21-1, the J call TRBJ1-5. TRBV21-1 is designated a pseudogene. This CDR3 contains 14 residues. In nucleotides, the CDR3 is TGTGCCAGCAGCAAAGGTCACCTCAATCAGCCCCAGCATTTT. Protein product: CASSKGHLNQPQHF.

The V and J genes are TRBV7-9 and TRBJ2-2, with 9 positions matching TRBD2. V lost 7 bases, J lost 7 bases, and 13 bases stayed unmatched. Germline V gives CDR1 SEHNR, CDR2 FQNEAQ (reference sequence). This CDR3 is built from 16 residues. CDR3 amino acids: CASNLLGGRAGGELFF. CDR3 DNA: TGTGCCAGCAATCTTCTAGGCGGGAGGGCTGGCGGGGAGCTGTTTTTT.

This clone came up a few times. This sequence joins TRBV2 and TRBJ1-1, with D hard to call. V lost 5 bases and J lost 1, with 8 bases in between. The CDR3 has 13 residues. CDR1 and CDR2 from the germline V gene are SNHLY and FYNNEI. In DNA form, the CDR3 reads TGTGCCAGCAGTTCCGGCGGGAACACTGAAGCTTTCTTT. This encodes CASSSGGNTEAFF.

This clone has only a few counts. This chain joins TRBV18 and TRBJ2-7, with TRBD2 matching 11 bases. Germline V CDR1 and CDR2: KGHSH, LQKENI. V dropped 3 bases and J dropped 1; count of bases not matched to a gene: 2. This CDR3 is 15 amino acids long. CDR3 coding DNA: TGTGCCAGCTCACCGGGACTAGCGGTTTCCTACGAGCAGTACTTC. Protein sequence: CASSPGLAVSYEQYF.

The chain links TRBV5-1 to TRBJ1-3, with D unresolved. V lost 0 bases and J 0 bases, leaving 7 bases between the germline ends. This CDR3 comprises 15 residues. Per the germline V gene, CDR1 is SGHRS and CDR2 is YFSETQ. CDR3 sequence reads: CASSLDGFSGNTIYF. CDR3 nucleotides: TGCGCCAGCAGCTTGGACGGGTTCTCTGGAAACACCATATATTTT.

This clone is a singleton in its sample. The chain employs TRBV28 and TRBJ1-4; TRBD1 matches at 9 bases. Trimming cost V 0 bases and J 8 bases; bases outside gene matches: 4. CDR3 length equals 15 residues. Germline CDR1 MDHEN, CDR2 SYDVKM. CDR3 coding DNA: TGTGCCAGCAGTTTATGGGGACAGGGTTTCGAAAAACTGTTTTTT. Translating gives CASSLWGQGFEKLFF.

In its sample, this clone is medium-sized. This chain connects TRBV11-2 to TRBJ2-7, with TRBD2 as a possible D gene (6 bases). This CDR3 has 13 residues. V was clipped by 4 bases and J by 4 bases, with 11 bases between them. The V gene's germline CDR1 is SGHAT and CDR2 FQNNGV. CDR3 bases: TGTGCCAGCAGCTCCATAGCGGTGTACGAGCAGTACTTC. This codes for CASSSIAVYEQYF.

The chain has TRBV6-1 and TRBJ1-1; 7 nucleotides match TRBD1. In germline, CDR1 is MNHNS, CDR2 SASEGT. Losses at the gene ends were 8 bases for V and 0 bases for J; bases not matched to a gene: 6. This CDR3 has 14 amino acids. The DNA for the CDR3 is TGTGCCAGCGGTAAGGGACAGCTGAACACTGAAGCTTTCTTT. Its translation is CASGKGQLNTEAFF.

The chain combines TRBV7-6 with TRBJ1-4; perhaps TRBD1 as D (5 bases). The CDR3 runs 16 residues. V was trimmed by 3 bases and J by 3 bases, leaving 14 bases between them. Germline V gene sequence: CDR1 SGHVS, CDR2 FNYEAQ. This chain's CDR3 is CASSFRRGSSNEKLFF. The CDR3 bases are TGTGCCAGCAGCTTCAGAAGGGGCTCGTCTAATGAAAAACTGTTTTTT.